This record concerns one TCR beta chain sequence. Its antigen remains unidentified. The record has no base qualities; no much larger clone is one base away. The TCR beta CDR3 regions were amplified from the RNA transcripts. The TCR CDR3 was subjected to a first round of RT-PCR using the HTBI primer set and the Qiagen OneStep RT-PCR kit. The libraries were constructed in a second round of multiplex PCR and then size-selected and purified. Paired-end sequencing of the libraries was performed with 100 bp reads on an Illumina HiSeq2000. The authors processed their data as follows. SOAPnuke was used to process the raw data, with reads discarded if the reads contained adapters or uncalled bases, had a mean Phred below 15, or lacked an exact constant-primer or identifier match. COPE v1.2.5 was used to merge high-quality paired reads, and clonotypes were defined as unique nucleotide sequences. MiTCR v1.1 was used to align clonotypes to the IMGT TRBV, TRBD and TRBJ reference segments. Analysis was restricted to V-J combinations with a frequency above 0.0001, which covered about 99% of repertoires. A TCS score was defined as the ratio of F50 (clonal expansion) to E x V (chaos), with BLOSUM62-based TCRdist applied between CDR3 peptides within each V-J. Welch's t-statistics and random forest reduced approximately 520 V-J features to 13, which were used in a naive Bayes classifier (R e1071). TCRdb handled the public reads itself, with Q25 trimming in fastp and clone calling in MiXCR, and kept productive beta chains. A single entry per CDR3 protein holds the most common genes and DNA from its merged rows. The V and J calls were not made by the authors but by TCRdb's processing. The sample profile shows fewer than 350,000 distinct CDR3 sequences; 20% to 25% of them were found once. 50% of the sample is held by the ten biggest clonotypes.

The CDR3 runs 13 amino acids, cysteine and phenylalanine included. Of all the DNA, just the CDR3 is kept, 39 bases in frame from base 1. CDR1 is given as LNHDA and CDR2 as SQIVND, both from the germline V gene (reference sequence). V loses 10 bases, J loses 5 bases, and the germline ends lie 17 bases apart. A patient counted as having stable Graves' hyperthyroidism if no progression to ophthalmopathy occurred over 18 months of follow-up. Hyperthyroidism patients were newly diagnosed, with disease duration under 2 months, and aged 18 to 65 years. The study excluded patients with uncontrolled infections, other autoimmune diseases, pregnancy or lactation. Diagnoses relied on clinical symptoms, serum thyroxine and TRAb, thyroid ultrasound and orbital computed tomography. Ficoll-Paque density gradient centrifugation was used to isolate PBMCs from 8 to 10 ml of fresh peripheral blood. Trizol reagent was used to extract total RNA, and RNA quality was then checked on an Agilent 2100 Bioanalyzer.

These data belong to a study of T cells in Graves' hyperthyroidism and ophthalmopathy (dated by TCRdb to about 2019). In the study overall: Peripheral blood samples were taken at initial diagnosis, before any treatment was given. A discovery cohort of about 96 patients, about 43 with Graves' ophthalmopathy and about 58 with stable Graves' hyperthyroidism, was used to find distinguishing TCR V-J signatures. Prospective prediction of ophthalmopathy was tested in an independent validation cohort of fewer than 20 hyperthyroidism patients and some 17 patients who later progressed to ophthalmopathy. For training and testing, the roughly 93 patients in the discovery cohort were randomly divided in a 7:3 ratio. In addition, the study compared T-cell repertoires in thyroid tissue and in blood from several Graves' hyperthyroidism patients. Following sampling, methimazole starting at 30 mg daily was given to hyperthyroidism patients, and high-dose intravenous methylprednisolone was given to ophthalmopathy patients. The paper reports TCR Vbeta CDR3 sequencing of over 120 peripheral blood samples: under 45 ophthalmopathy, around 80 hyperthyroidism and around 17 progressor patients.

What the authors observed across the whole study: Sample size was not statistically predetermined, and blinding of investigators to group allocation was not performed. Most expanded thyroid clonotypes (frequency above 0.001) were also detected in blood, suggesting blood repertoires may reflect thyroid immune responses. In validation, the model predicted progression to ophthalmopathy a median of about 6.8 months before onset, with over 55% sensitivity and roughly 79% specificity. Ophthalmopathy was separated from stable hyperthyroidism by a 13 V-J signature model, with approximately 85% sensitivity and about 81% specificity obtained in cross-validation and 80%/75% obtained in testing.

The rearranged segments are TRBV19 and TRBJ1-2, with a weak D call of TRBD1 (5 bases match). The clonotype comes from a woman in her fifties or sixties with Graves' hyperthyroidism. The sample was blood. This receptor carries the CDR3 CAIEGRAGYGYTF. In nucleotide form, the sequence is TGTGCCATCGAAGGCAGGGCGGGGTATGGCTACACCTTC.